The rows below give T cell receptor beta chains drawn from one sample of a study of monozygotic twins with inflammatory bowel disease. TCRdb reworked the 5' RACE reads into one entry per CDR3 protein, no DNA. In total, the table holds approximately 150,000 distinct CDR3 sequences. The specimen sequenced was blood. All receptors come from a human donor with ulcerative colitis or Crohn's disease, or a healthy co-twin of an affected twin (not recorded which). The CDR3 runs from the conserved cysteine through the conserved F or W. The order of the fields is J gene, V gene, CDR3 protein.

J gene: TRBJ1-2
V gene: TRBV10-3
CDR3 protein: CAISPDRFYGYTF

J gene: TRBJ1-4
V gene: TRBV5-6
CDR3 protein: CASRAWPATNEKLFF

J gene: TRBJ2-5
V gene: TRBV5-1
CDR3 protein: CASSLALDPGAQYF

J gene: TRBJ2-1
V gene: TRBV19
CDR3 protein: CASRISGVGHYNEQFF

J gene: TRBJ2-5
V gene: TRBV4-3
CDR3 protein: CASSPALQETQYF

J gene: TRBJ1-1
V gene: TRBV7-3
CDR3 protein: CASSSSRLGPLGDTEAFF

J gene: TRBJ1-2
V gene: TRBV2
CDR3 protein: CASRVCTWGREGLICGYTF

J gene: TRBJ2-1
V gene: TRBV12-5
CDR3 protein: CASGLGQGNYNEQFF

J gene: TRBJ2-1
V gene: TRBV5-6
CDR3 protein: CASRVAGATYNEQFF

J gene: TRBJ1-5
V gene: TRBV10-3
CDR3 protein: CAISSDRVNQPQHF

J gene: TRBJ2-1
V gene: TRBV2
CDR3 protein: CASSGLAGGTYYNEQFF

J gene: TRBJ2-1
V gene: TRBV18
CDR3 protein: CASSRGLAGSNEQFF

J gene: TRBJ1-2
V gene: TRBV12-3/TRBV12-4
CDR3 protein: CASRLAGDYGYTF

J gene: TRBJ2-7
V gene: TRBV10-3
CDR3 protein: CAISERAGEYEQYF

J gene: TRBJ2-1
V gene: TRBV5-1
CDR3 protein: CASSSGRQHNEQFF

J gene: TRBJ2-3
V gene: TRBV10-3
CDR3 protein: CAISDGTDTQYF

J gene: TRBJ2-1
V gene: TRBV12-3/TRBV12-4
CDR3 protein: CASSLIRGGAVGYEQFF

J gene: TRBJ2-5
V gene: TRBV20-1
CDR3 protein: CSARMGAGETQYF